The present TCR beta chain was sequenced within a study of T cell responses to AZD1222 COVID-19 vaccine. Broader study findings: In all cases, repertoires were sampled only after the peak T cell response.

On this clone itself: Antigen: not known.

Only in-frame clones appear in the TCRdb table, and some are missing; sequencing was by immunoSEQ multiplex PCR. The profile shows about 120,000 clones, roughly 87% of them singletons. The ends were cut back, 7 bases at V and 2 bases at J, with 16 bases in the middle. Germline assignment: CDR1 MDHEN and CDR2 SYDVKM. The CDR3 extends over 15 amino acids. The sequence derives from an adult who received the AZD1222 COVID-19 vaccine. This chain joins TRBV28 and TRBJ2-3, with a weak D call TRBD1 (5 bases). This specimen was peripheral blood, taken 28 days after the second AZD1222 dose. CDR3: CASTLGGAHTDTQYF. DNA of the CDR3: TGTGCCAGCACCCTGGGTGGGGCGCACACAGATACGCAGTATTTT.